The 27 T cell receptor beta chains below come from one sample, sequenced in a study of blood T cell repertoires in COVID-19. Using immunoSEQ multiplex PCR, the repertoire was profiled, and TCRdb retains in-frame clones only, with some absent. The table includes around 140,000 clones, approximately 88% detected once. The source material was peripheral blood. These receptors all stem from a man in his forties or fifties with acute or convalescent COVID-19.

The chain has TRBV6-1 and TRBJ1-3, with D possibly matching TRBD1 (5 bases). Germline V CDR1 and CDR2: MNHNS, SASEGT. CDR3 size: 14 residues. Trimming removed 8 bases from V and 0 bases from J, with 11 bases in between. DNA of the CDR3: TGTGCCAGCTTAGGGGTTATCTCTGGAAACACCATATATTTT. It is translated as CASLGVISGNTIYF.

V gene TRBV5-4 combines with J gene TRBJ1-1; 10 nucleotides align to TRBD1. CDR3 length: 14 amino acids. The J segment lost 5 bases and the V segment lost 5 bases, leaving 6 bases of the junction unmatched. The germline CDR1 and CDR2 sequences are SGHNT and YYREEE (reference sequence). CDR3 loop: CASRIDRGPTEAFF. For the CDR3, the DNA is TGTGCCAGCAGGATAGACAGGGGGCCAACTGAAGCTTTCTTT.

The chain carries TRBV5-1 and TRBJ1-2; D not certain. V lost 3 bases and J lost 6, with 18 bases in between. CDR3 length: 15 amino acids. The V gene's germline CDR1 is SGHRS and CDR2 YFSETQ. This chain's CDR3 is CASSSAPPGAHGYTF. The CDR3 DNA reads TGCGCCAGCAGCTCGGCTCCCCCGGGAGCCCATGGCTACACCTTC.

The rearrangement uses TRBV9 and TRBJ1-3, with 10 bases fitting TRBD1. J lost 4 bases, V lost 3 bases, and 13 bases had no gene match. The length of the CDR3 is 18 residues. The germline CDR1 and CDR2 sequences are SGDLS and YYNGEE. The DNA for the CDR3 is TGTGCCAGCAGCGCCCGGGACAGGGGTCTCTCAGCAGGAAACACCATATATTTT. It specifies CASSARDRGLSAGNTIYF. Full variable domain (outside the CDR3, taken from reference TRBV9 and TRBJ1-3): DSGVTQTPKHLITATGQRVTLRCSPRSGDLSVYWYQQSLDQGLQFLIQYYNGEERAKGNILERFSAQQFPDLHSELNLSSLELGDSALYFCASSARDRGLSAGNTIYFGEGSWLTVV.

In its sample, this clone was seen once. J is TRBJ1-2 and V is TRBV5-1; possible D gene TRBD1, 5 bases. Germline assignment: CDR1 SGHRS and CDR2 YFSETQ. This CDR3 contains 14 residues. Trimming left V 6 bases short and J 8 bases short, with 20 bases between. In DNA, the CDR3 is TGCGCCAGCATCCCGCCCGGGGGGAGGGGCGGCTACACCTTC. The encoded protein is CASIPPGGRGGYTF.

The J gene is TRBJ1-5, the V gene TRBV29-1, with TRBD1 matching over 11 bases. The V gene's germline CDR1 is SQVTM and CDR2 ANQGSEA. Unmatched junction bases numbered 12, after V lost 6 bases and J lost 2 bases. The CDR3 totals 17 residues. CDR3: CSVVTGTGGTGNQPQHF. The CDR3 region has the DNA TGCAGCGTCGTGACCGGGACAGGGGGTACGGGCAATCAGCCCCAGCATTTT.

This chain connects TRBV7-2 to TRBJ2-3; 10 bases fit TRBD2. Trimming took 2 bases from V and 4 from J; bases not matched to a gene: 6. In germline, CDR1 is SGHTA, CDR2 FQGNSA. This CDR3 spans 16 amino acids. The CDR3 nucleotides are TGTGCCAGCAGCTTATATGGAACTAGCGGGGCAGATACGCAGTATTTT. Its translation is CASSLYGTSGADTQYF. The full variable domain, its missing parts supplied by reference TRBV7-2 and TRBJ2-3, is GAGVSQSPSNKVTEKGKDVELRCDPISGHTALYWYRQSLGQGLEFLIYFQGNSAPDKSGLPSDRFSAERTGGSVSTLTIQRTQQEDSAVYLCASSLYGTSGADTQYFGPGTRLTVL.

The chain joins TRBV5-6 to TRBJ1-6; 11 bases are shared with TRBD1. The CDR3 spans 15 residues. Germline V lookup: CDR1 SGHDT, CDR2 YYEEEE. J lost 5 bases, V lost 8 bases, and 6 bases had no gene match. CDR3: CASQDRGPNNSPLHF. Here the CDR3 DNA reads TGTGCCAGTCAGGACAGGGGGCCCAATAATTCACCCCTCCACTTT. The complete variable domain, with remaining parts taken from reference TRBV5-6 and TRBJ1-6, reads DAGVTQSPTHLIKTRGQQVTLRCSPKSGHDTVSWYQQALGQGPQFIFQYYEEEERQRGNFPDRFSGHQFPNYSSELNVNALLLGDSALYLCASQDRGPNNSPLHFGNGTRLTVT.

This clone showed up just once. CDR3 sequence reads: CASSQPLGELFF. The CDR3 nucleotides read TGCGCCAGCAGCCAACCCCTCGGGGAGCTGTTTTTT. The chain joins TRBV4-1 to TRBJ2-2, with unresolved D. The CDR3 has 12 amino acids. V shed 2 bases and J shed 7 bases, with 5 bases lying between them. Per germline, CDR1 MGHRA and CDR2 YSYEKL.

The chain carries TRBV6-5 and TRBJ2-1; D uncertain. This CDR3 has 13 residues. V was trimmed by 0 bases and J by 12 bases, leaving 12 bases between them. Germline assignment: CDR1 MNHEY and CDR2 SVGAGI. The DNA for the CDR3 is TGTGCCAGCAGTTACTCCCCCCAGGCGCGGCAGTTCTTC. Its protein is CASSYSPQARQFF.

CDR3 residues: CASSQDDRGHTEAFF. The CDR3 DNA follows: TGCGCCAGCAGCCAAGACGACAGGGGTCACACTGAAGCTTTCTTT. The chain joins TRBV4-1 to TRBJ1-1; 8 nucleotides match TRBD1. The germline V gene has CDR1 MGHRA and CDR2 YSYEKL. V trimming: 0 bases; J trimming: 3 bases; junction bases outside the gene matches: 3. This CDR3 has 15 residues.

This clone is a singleton in its sample. This chain links TRBV5-1 with TRBJ2-5; D unclear. V shed 0 bases and J shed 5 bases, with 2 bases lying between them. From germline, CDR1 is SGHRS and CDR2 YFSETQ. CDR3 size: 11 residues. CDR3 nucleotide sequence: TGCGCCAGCAGCTTGGCTGAGACCCAGTACTTC. It translates to CASSLAETQYF.

V gene TRBV28 combines with J gene TRBJ1-2; TRBD1 might be the D (5 bases). This CDR3 region has 12 residues. Germline CDR1 and CDR2: MDHEN and SYDVKM. V gave up 2 bases and J gave up 8 bases, with 9 bases separating them. CDR3 coding DNA: TGTGCCAGCAGTTTAACGGGGGACGGCTACACCTTC. Its translation is CASSLTGDGYTF.

V is TRBV9 and J is TRBJ1-6; TRBD1 is a possible D gene (6 bases). The CDR3 consists of 17 residues. Germline CDR1 SGDLS, CDR2 YYNGEE. Trimming stripped 0 bases from V and 8 bases from J, with 18 bases between. CDR3 DNA: TGTGCCAGCAGCGTAGTTGGGGGCACTGGCTTGGATTCACCCCTCCACTTT. Translating it yields CASSVVGGTGLDSPLHF.

The V gene is TRBV20-1, the J gene TRBJ1-1, with 9 bases that match TRBD1. V was clipped by 5 bases and J by 12 bases; unmatched bases: 7. Per the germline V gene, CDR1 is DFQATT and CDR2 is SNEGSKA (reference sequence). The CDR3 runs 11 residues. The CDR3 region has the DNA TGCAGTGCTGAGACAGGGGGGTTGACTTTCTTT. Protein: CSAETGGLTFF.

The chain recombines TRBV5-1 with TRBJ2-3, with TRBD2 matching 10 bases. Germline loops: CDR1 SGHRS, CDR2 YFSETQ. This CDR3 is 18 amino acids long. V gave up 4 bases and J gave up 5 bases; unmatched junction bases: 16. The CDR3 DNA follows: TGCGCCAGCAGCCCCGGGGGGTGGCTAGCGGGGGATCGAGATACGCAGTATTTT. Residues: CASSPGGWLAGDRDTQYF.

The rearrangement joins TRBV18 to TRBJ2-1; D is ambiguous. CDR3 size: 16 residues. CDR1 is KGHSH, CDR2 LQKENI, per germline. V was shortened by 2 bases and J by 7 bases, with 18 bases between the two germline ends. The CDR3 spells CASSPGIAHPLNEQFF. The CDR3 bases are TGTGCCAGCTCACCAGGAATAGCCCATCCCCTGAATGAGCAGTTCTTC.

The chain employs TRBV9 and TRBJ2-2; no clear D gene. Trimming took off 5 bases at V and 5 bases at J, with 10 bases between the two ends. Germline V CDR1 and CDR2: SGDLS, YYNGEE. This CDR3 has 13 residues. The CDR3: CASSEKSTGELFF. The CDR3 nucleotides are TGTGCCAGCAGTGAAAAGAGTACCGGGGAGCTGTTTTTT.

In its sample, this clone was seen once. This sequence joins TRBV19 and TRBJ1-1; TRBD1 matches at 8 bases. CDR1 is LNHDA and CDR2 is SQIVND in the germline V gene (reference sequence). The junction had 6 bases not matched to a gene; V was cut back by 5 bases and J by 1 base. The CDR3 length is 15 residues. The chain's CDR3 is CASSLRGPTNTEAFF. In DNA form, the CDR3 reads TGTGCCAGTAGTCTCAGGGGGCCGACGAACACTGAAGCTTTCTTT.

The DNA of the CDR3 is TGCGCCAGCAGCAGCACCGGGACAGGGGTCTACGAGCAGTACTTC. Translation gives CASSSTGTGVYEQYF. J is TRBJ2-7 and V is TRBV5-1, with 10 bases lining up with TRBD1. The CDR3 covers 15 residues. The germline V gene encodes CDR1 SGHRS and CDR2 YFSETQ. V lost 4 bases, J lost 3 bases, and 7 bases stayed unmatched. Combining the CDR3 with reference TRBV5-1 and TRBJ2-7 gives the whole variable domain KAGVTQTPRYLIKTRGQQVTLSCSPISGHRSVSWYQQTPGQGLQFLFEYFSETQRNKGNFPGRFSGRQFSNSRSEMNVSTLELGDSALYLCASSSTGTGVYEQYFGPGTRLTVT.

The genes are TRBV18 and TRBJ2-5; 8 positions match TRBD2. The CDR3 is made up of 15 amino acids. V shed 2 bases, J shed 5 bases, and the junction held 7 bases outside the gene matches. CDR1 and CDR2 from the germline V gene are KGHSH and LQKENI. CDR3 residues: CASSPEAGGVETQYF. In DNA, the CDR3 is TGTGCCAGCTCACCAGAGGCGGGAGGTGTTGAGACCCAGTACTTC.

The rearrangement links TRBV5-1 to TRBJ1-2, with a possible D match to TRBD1 (6 bases). V shed 0 bases and J shed 8 bases, with 11 bases lying between them. This CDR3 spans 13 amino acids. CDR1 is SGHRS, CDR2 YFSETQ, per germline. CDR3 DNA sequence: TGCGCCAGCAGCTTGGACAGGGTGCGGGGCTACACCTTC. This sequence encodes CASSLDRVRGYTF.

The genes are TRBV28 and TRBJ2-5; TRBD2 agrees at 9 bases. The V and J ends lost 8 bases and 5 bases, in that order; junction bases with no gene match: 9. This CDR3 contains 14 residues. CDR1 and CDR2 from the germline V gene are MDHEN and SYDVKM. The CDR3 sequence: CASRLLAGRETQYF. In nucleotides, the CDR3 is TGTGCCAGCCGTCTTCTAGCGGGGAGGGAGACCCAGTACTTC.

This clone was found once. The rearrangement joins TRBV4-1 to TRBJ1-1, with 10 bases matching TRBD1. Germline-derived CDR1 and CDR2 are MGHRA and YSYEKL. V dropped 3 bases and J dropped 5; count of bases not matched to a gene: 9. The CDR3 runs to 16 residues. In DNA, the CDR3 is TGCGCCAGCAGCCATCCTCAGACAGGGGGCAGGACTGAAGCTTTCTTT. This gives the protein CASSHPQTGGRTEAFF.

The V gene is TRBV5-1, the J gene TRBJ1-4; possible D gene TRBD1, 5 bases. The V end lost 4 bases, the J end lost 0 bases, and 13 bases lay between the germline ends. The CDR3 contains 16 residues. Germline CDR1 reads SGHRS; CDR2 reads YFSETQ. CDR3 sequence reads: CASSQPSGATNEKLFF. The DNA for the CDR3 is TGCGCCAGCAGCCAACCATCGGGGGCAACTAATGAAAAACTGTTTTTT.

This clone was seen more than once but under ten times. This sequence joins TRBV11-2 and TRBJ2-2, with 7 bases identical to TRBD2. V gave up 1 base and J gave up 5 bases; unmatched junction bases: 1. CDR1 and CDR2 (germline): SGHAT, FQNNGV. This CDR3 is built from 14 residues. The CDR3 here is CASSLVGGTGELFF. In nucleotides, the CDR3 is TGTGCCAGCAGCTTAGTCGGGGGGACCGGGGAGCTGTTTTTT.

The chain joins TRBV5-1 to TRBJ2-7, with 7 bases that match TRBD1. V lost 4 bases, J lost 5 bases, and 9 bases stayed unmatched. Germline V CDR1 and CDR2: SGHRS, YFSETQ. The CDR3 extends over 14 amino acids. The CDR3 sequence is CASSEGQTWDEQYF. The CDR3 DNA follows: TGCGCCAGCAGCGAGGGACAGACGTGGGACGAGCAGTACTTC.